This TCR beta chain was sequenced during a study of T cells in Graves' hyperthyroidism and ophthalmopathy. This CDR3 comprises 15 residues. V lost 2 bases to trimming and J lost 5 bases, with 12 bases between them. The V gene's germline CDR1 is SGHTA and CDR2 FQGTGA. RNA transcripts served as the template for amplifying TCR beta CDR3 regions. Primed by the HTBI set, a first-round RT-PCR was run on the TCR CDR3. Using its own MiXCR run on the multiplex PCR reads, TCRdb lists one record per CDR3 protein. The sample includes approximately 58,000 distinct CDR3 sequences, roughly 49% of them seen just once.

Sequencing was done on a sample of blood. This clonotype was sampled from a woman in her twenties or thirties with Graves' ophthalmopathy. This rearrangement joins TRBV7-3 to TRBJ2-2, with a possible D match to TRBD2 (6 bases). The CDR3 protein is CASSLFGGATGELFF. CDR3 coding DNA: TGTGCCAGCAGCTTATTCGGGGGAGCGACCGGGGAGCTGTTTTTT.